This TCR beta chain comes out of a study of cytomegalovirus exposure and HLA in healthy donors. Study-wide points: Sequencing likely produced, as an artifact, a cluster of highly shared sequence variants.

PCR primers comprised 60 Vbeta and 13 Jbeta primers. The repertoire was sequenced with immunoSEQ multiplex PCR; TCRdb's copy has only in-frame clones and lacks some. Here the sample spans around 84,000 clones, around 79% being singletons. V was pared by 1 base and J by 5 bases, with 3 bases of the junction left unmatched. Germline CDR1 is GTSNPN and CDR2 is SVGIG (reference sequence). This CDR3 has 13 residues. Comments on this clone: Its cognate antigen is unknown.

This clonotype was sampled from a human donor in good health. The material sequenced was PBMCs. The chain combines TRBV30 with TRBJ2-5, with 8 bases identical to TRBD2. CDR3 residues: CAWSGPGGETQYF. CDR3 coding DNA: TGTGCCTGGAGTGGCCCGGGGGGGGAGACCCAGTACTTC.